The source of this T cell receptor beta chain is a study of blood T cell repertoires in COVID-19. Repertoires were generated with immunoSEQ multiplex PCR, while TCRdb's copy carries only in-frame clones and drops some. The sample has about 330,000 clones; more than 75% are singletons. Germline lookup yields CDR1 SGHRS and CDR2 YFSETQ. This CDR3 has 18 amino acids. The junction had 7 bases not matched to a gene; V was cut back by 0 bases and J by 3 bases. The rearrangement joins TRBV5-1 to TRBJ2-4; 12 bases align to TRBD1. Sequenced material: PBMCs or T cells enriched from blood (not recorded which). The receptor comes from a woman between 25 and 40 years old who had recovered from COVID-19. The CDR3 nucleotides are TGCGCCAGCAGCTTGGTGGGGGACAGGGGGCTGGACAAAAACATTCAGTACTTC. As protein: CASSLVGDRGLDKNIQYF.